Listed below are T cell receptor beta chains from one sample, sequenced in a study of cytomegalovirus exposure and HLA in healthy donors. The repertoire was sequenced with immunoSEQ multiplex PCR; TCRdb's copy has only in-frame clones and lacks some. The sample lists about 160,000 clones, around four fifths occurring once. What was sequenced was PBMCs. These receptors were collected from a woman aged 45-65 years in good health and CMV-seronegative. Each CDR3 is given with its conserved first and last residue. The D gene is left open where the match is weak. Part of the rows lack a size; the others show once, few, many or a class for expanded clones.

once	TRBV19	NA	TRBJ2-5	CASSMRARRQETQYF	TGTGCCAGTAGTATGCGGGCCAGGAGGCAAGAGACCCAGTACTTC
NA	TRBV27	TRBD2	TRBJ2-7	CASSPLAGVIHEQYF	TGTGCCAGCAGTCCCCTAGCGGGAGTGATCCACGAGCAGTACTTC
NA	TRBV7-9	NA	TRBJ1-5	CASSAGRISSNQPQHF	TGTGCCAGCAGCGCGGGTCGCATTAGTAGCAATCAGCCCCAGCATTTT
NA	TRBV30	TRBD1	TRBJ2-1	CAWSVSRTGVGNEQFF	TGTGCCTGGAGTGTATCTAGGACAGGGGTGGGGAATGAGCAGTTCTTC
few	TRBV7-2	NA	TRBJ1-1	CASSLNAGAQDEAFF	TGTGCCAGCAGCTTAAATGCGGGGGCCCAGGATGAAGCTTTCTTT
NA	TRBV5-6	NA	TRBJ1-1	CASSFTGLNTEAFF	TGTGCCAGCAGCTTTACAGGGTTGAACACTGAAGCTTTCTTT
NA	TRBV6-5	TRBD1	TRBJ1-2	CASSPRGQVYGYTF	TGTGCCAGCAGTCCCAGGGGGCAAGTCTATGGCTACACCTTC
NA	TRBV18	TRBD2	TRBJ2-1	CASSPGLANNEQFF	TGTGCCAGCTCACCGGGACTAGCGAACAATGAGCAGTTCTTC
NA	TRBV11-1	NA	TRBJ1-1	CASSANRVVNTEAFF	TGTGCCAGCAGCGCAAACAGGGTGGTGAACACTGAAGCTTTCTTT
few	TRBV10-1	NA	TRBJ1-1	CASSESNRNTEAFF	TGCGCCAGCAGTGAGTCTAACAGGAACACTGAAGCTTTCTTT
NA	TRBV18	NA	TRBJ2-6	CASSSFDSWGANVLTF	TGTGCCAGCTCATCTTTCGACAGCTGGGGGGCCAACGTCCTGACTTTC
NA	TRBV5-1	NA	TRBJ2-1	CASSLGQYLTYNEQFF	TGCGCCAGCAGCTTGGGACAGTACCTTACCTACAATGAGCAGTTCTTC
NA	TRBV5-1	NA	TRBJ2-7	CASSLSPAGSGYEQYF	TGCGCCAGCAGCTTATCCCCCGCAGGTTCGGGATACGAGCAGTACTTC
few	TRBV7-9	NA	TRBJ2-5	CASSFWAPNRETQYF	TGTGCCAGCAGCTTCTGGGCCCCCAACAGGGAGACCCAGTACTTC
NA	TRBV25-1	TRBD1	TRBJ1-2	CASSEYITGDGYTF	TGTGCCAGCAGTGAATATATAACAGGGGATGGCTACACCTTC
NA	TRBV6-5	TRBD1	TRBJ1-3	CASSSQTGYGNTIYF	TGTGCCAGCAGTTCTCAGACAGGGTATGGAAACACCATATATTTT
NA	TRBV28	NA	TRBJ1-6	CASSFPRTAGSYNSPLHF	TGTGCCAGCAGTTTCCCCCGGACAGCTGGGTCCTATAATTCACCCCTCCACTTT
NA	TRBV5-6	TRBD1	TRBJ1-5	CASSVLRDSLQPQHF	TGTGCCAGCAGCGTACTCCGGGACAGTCTTCAGCCCCAGCATTTT
NA	TRBV7-9	TRBD1	TRBJ2-1	CASSLLDRGSYNEQFF	TGTGCCAGCAGCCTCCTGGACAGGGGGTCCTACAATGAGCAGTTCTTC
NA	TRBV7-3	TRBD1	TRBJ2-1	CASSLPGQGANEQFF	TGTGCCAGCAGCTTACCCGGACAGGGGGCCAATGAGCAGTTCTTC
NA	TRBV7-2	TRBD1	TRBJ2-1	CASSSVRDREQFF	TGTGCCAGCAGCTCGGTCAGGGACAGGGAGCAGTTCTTC
NA	TRBV27	NA	TRBJ1-6	CASSLTPRAYNSPLHF	TGTGCCAGCAGTTTAACTCCCAGGGCTTATAATTCACCCCTCCACTTT
NA	TRBV7-2	NA	TRBJ2-5	CASSLDWASETQYF	TGTGCCAGCAGCTTGGACTGGGCAAGCGAGACCCAGTACTTC
few	TRBV30	NA	TRBJ1-3	CAWSDGKRTGTGNTIYF	TGTGCCTGGAGTGACGGAAAGCGGACGGGGACTGGAAACACCATATATTTT
few	TRBV2	NA	TRBJ2-1	CASSGDNNEQFF	TGTGCCAGCAGTGGAGATAACAATGAGCAGTTCTTC
few	TRBV12-5	TRBD1	TRBJ2-1	CASGSGQGSYNEQFF	TGTGCTAGTGGTTCGGGACAGGGGAGTTACAATGAGCAGTTCTTC
NA	TRBV4-3	TRBD2	TRBJ2-7	CATLKREGHEQYF	TGCGCCACCTTAAAGCGGGAGGGCCATGAGCAGTACTTC
NA	TRBV6-5	NA	TRBJ2-1	CASSVRAGYNEQFF	TGTGCCAGCTCTGTGAGGGCCGGGTACAATGAGCAGTTCTTC
once	TRBV5-6	TRBD1	TRBJ1-5	CASSFTGVRNQPQHF	TGTGCCAGCAGCTTTACAGGGGTTCGCAATCAGCCCCAGCATTTT
once	TRBV7-2	NA	TRBJ2-7	CASSWTVSYEQYF	TGTGCCAGCAGTTGGACAGTTTCCTACGAGCAGTACTTC
few	TRBV7-9	TRBD1	TRBJ1-5	CASSSGGQGGQPQHF	TGTGCCAGCAGCTCAGGCGGACAGGGTGGGCAGCCCCAGCATTTT
NA	TRBV11-2	TRBD2	TRBJ2-2	CASSLVGFLAGNTGELFF	TGTGCCAGCAGCTTAGTCGGGTTTCTAGCGGGTAACACCGGGGAGCTGTTTTTT
NA	TRBV7-7	NA	TRBJ2-3	CASSSLASTDTQYF	TGTGCCAGCAGTTCTCTGGCTAGCACAGATACGCAGTATTTT
NA	TRBV9	TRBD2	TRBJ2-5	CASSGGLAGGQETQYF	TGTGCCAGCAGCGGGGGACTAGCGGGGGGTCAAGAGACCCAGTACTTC